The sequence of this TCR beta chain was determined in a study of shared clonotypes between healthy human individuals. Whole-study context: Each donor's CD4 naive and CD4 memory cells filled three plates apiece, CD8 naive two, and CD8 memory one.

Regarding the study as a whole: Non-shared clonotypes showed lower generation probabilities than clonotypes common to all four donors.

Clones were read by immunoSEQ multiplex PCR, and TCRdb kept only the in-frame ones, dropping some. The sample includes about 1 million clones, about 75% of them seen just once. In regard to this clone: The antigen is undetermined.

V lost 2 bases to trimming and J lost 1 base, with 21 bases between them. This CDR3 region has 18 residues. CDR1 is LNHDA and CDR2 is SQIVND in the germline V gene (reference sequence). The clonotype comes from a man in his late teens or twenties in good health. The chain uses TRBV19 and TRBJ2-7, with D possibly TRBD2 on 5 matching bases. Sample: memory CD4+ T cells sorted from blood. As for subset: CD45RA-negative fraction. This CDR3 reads CASSIQSTPGSGSYEQYF. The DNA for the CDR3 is TGTGCCAGTAGTATACAGAGCACACCGGGATCCGGGTCCTACGAGCAGTACTTC.